Each of the 20 T cell receptor beta chains below was sequenced from the same sample in a study of circulating tumor DNA in untreated peripheral T-cell lymphoma (dated by TCRdb to the early 2020s). Library preparation was by the immunoSEQ multiplex PCR assay. Held by TCRdb, this immuneACCESS table contains in-frame sequences only and omits some clones. Under half of the omission traces to an unresolved V gene where checked; the cause of the rest is unknown. Recorded for this sample are thousands of clones; roughly two thirds of them occurred a single time. Clones ranked in the top ten supply approximately 45% of the sample. The source material was tumor tissue. These receptors came from a human donor with peripheral T-cell lymphoma.

The chain recombines TRBV6-8 with TRBJ2-3; no firm D call. This CDR3 region has 14 residues. Germline V gene data show CDR1 as MNHGY and CDR2 as SAAAGT. Trimming pared 6 bases from V and 0 bases from J, leaving 10 bases between. CDR3 sequence (DNA): TGTGCCAGCAGGTTAATGATTAGCACAGATACGCAGTATTTT. This codes for CASRLMISTDTQYF.

The genes are TRBV15 and TRBJ2-7, with D maybe TRBD2 (5 bases). Germline V gene data show CDR1 as LNHNV and CDR2 as YYDKDF (reference sequence). The V gene lost 4 bases and the J gene lost 2 bases, with 12 bases spanning the gap. This CDR3 contains 14 residues. The CDR3 loop is CATSTIATTYEQYF. For the CDR3, the DNA is TGTGCCACCAGCACTATAGCGACCACCTACGAGCAGTACTTC.

The V gene is TRBV10-2, the J gene TRBJ1-1; 8 bases are a match to TRBD1. This CDR3 contains 16 residues. The trim removed 3 bases at V and 4 bases at J, leaving 10 bases unmatched. Germline values: CDR1 WSHSY, CDR2 SAAADI. The CDR3 loop reads CASSDRLTGAATEAFF. The CDR3 DNA reads TGCGCCAGCAGTGACCGTCTGACAGGGGCCGCCACTGAAGCTTTCTTT.

This clone was seen a handful of times. J is TRBJ2-5 and V is TRBV19; 9 bases line up with TRBD2. Unmatched junction bases numbered 6, after V lost 5 bases and J lost 5 bases. The germline gives CDR1 LNHDA, CDR2 SQIVND (reference sequence). This CDR3 has 14 amino acids. CDR3 bases: TGTGCCAGTAGTCCCTCTAGCGGGAAGGAGACCCAGTACTTC. As protein: CASSPSSGKETQYF. Drawing the rest from reference TRBV19 and TRBJ2-5, the complete variable domain is DGGITQSPKYLFRKEGQNVTLSCEQNLNHDAMYWYRQDPGQGLRLIYYSQIVNDFQKGDIAEGYSVSREKKESFPLTVTSAQKNPTAFYLCASSPSSGKETQYFGPGTRLLVL.

The rearrangement links TRBV6-8 to TRBJ2-3, with TRBD2 matching 8 bases. The CDR3 runs to 15 residues. J gave up 4 bases and V 8 bases, and 11 bases lay outside the gene matches. Germline values: CDR1 MNHGY, CDR2 SAAAGT. The DNA of the CDR3 is TGTGCCAGCGGGAGCGGGAGAGATACCCCAGATACGCAGTATTTT. Protein product: CASGSGRDTPDTQYF.

The chain joins TRBV7-6 to TRBJ2-1; TRBD2 agrees at 7 bases. The germline V gene has CDR1 SGHVS and CDR2 FNYEAQ. This CDR3 comprises 15 residues. V trimming: 1 base; J trimming: 8 bases; junction bases outside the gene matches: 8. The CDR3 DNA follows: TGTGCCAGCAGCTTAGTCCCGGGCAGCGGGGATGAGCAGTTCTTC. Translating gives CASSLVPGSGDEQFF.

The V call is TRBV10-2, the J call TRBJ2-7; TRBD2 aligns across 7 bases. The CDR3 runs to 16 residues. V was clipped by 3 bases and J by 4 bases; unmatched bases: 12. Germline-derived CDR1 and CDR2 are WSHSY and SAAADI. The CDR3 nucleotides are TGCGCCAGCAGTGACTATTGGGCGGGAGTGGAGTACGAGCAGTACTTC. Amino acids: CASSDYWAGVEYEQYF.

This clone was detected a few times. The V and J genes are TRBV11-3 and TRBJ2-3; D is unresolved. The germline V and J ends were trimmed by 3 bases and 0 bases, with 10 bases remaining between them. CDR3 length: 15 amino acids. Germline V CDR1 and CDR2: SGHNT, YENEEA. CDR3 DNA sequence: TGTGCCAGCAGCTTGGGCTATAGTAGCACAGATACGCAGTATTTT. Amino acid sequence: CASSLGYSSTDTQYF.

In DNA, the CDR3 is TGTGCCAGCAGCTTAGGAGTAGCGGGAGGGTCCTACGAGCAGTACTTC. This codes for CASSLGVAGGSYEQYF. This chain uses TRBV11-3 with TRBJ2-7, with TRBD2 matching over 11 bases. CDR3 length equals 16 residues. CDR1 is SGHNT and CDR2 is YENEEA in the germline V gene. J was trimmed by 1 base and V by 1 base; bases with no gene match: 3.

The chain combines TRBV28 with TRBJ2-5; D is possibly TRBD1 (5 bases). CDR3 size: 14 residues. The germline gives CDR1 MDHEN, CDR2 SYDVKM. Trimming took off 2 bases at V and 2 bases at J, with 9 bases between the two ends. The CDR3 here is CASSLVGHQETQYF. In DNA, the CDR3 is TGTGCCAGCAGTTTAGTGGGGCATCAAGAGACCCAGTACTTC.

This clone showed up just a few times. The V call is TRBV30, the J call TRBJ2-7; D is unresolved. Trimming took 3 bases from V and 3 from J, leaving 9 bases between them. CDR1 and CDR2 from the germline V gene are GTSNPN and SVGIG (reference sequence). The CDR3 extends over 12 amino acids. The CDR3 loop is CAWSGLSYEQYF. DNA for the CDR3: TGTGCCTGGAGCGGCCTTAGCTACGAGCAGTACTTC.

The chain employs TRBV19 and TRBJ2-5; the D gene could be TRBD1 or TRBD2 (5 bases each). This CDR3 is 15 amino acids long. Germline values: CDR1 LNHDA, CDR2 SQIVND (reference sequence). The V end lost 3 bases, the J end lost 5 bases, and 16 bases lay between the germline ends. CDR3 residues: CASSMRQGRGETQYF. The CDR3 nucleotides read TGTGCCAGTAGTATGCGGCAGGGTCGAGGGGAGACCCAGTACTTC. The full variable domain, in which reference TRBV19 and TRBJ2-5 provide the parts outside the CDR3, is DGGITQSPKYLFRKEGQNVTLSCEQNLNHDAMYWYRQDPGQGLRLIYYSQIVNDFQKGDIAEGYSVSREKKESFPLTVTSAQKNPTAFYLCASSMRQGRGETQYFGPGTRLLVL.

The genes are TRBV12-5 and TRBJ1-5, with D possibly TRBD1 on 5 matching bases. CDR1 and CDR2 from the germline V gene are LGHNT and FRNRAP. The CDR3 is made up of 15 amino acids. CDR3 DNA: TGTGCCACCTCAACCAGGGATAATAGCAATCAGCCCCAGCATTTT. Its translation is CATSTRDNSNQPQHF.

Comments on this clone: One end of the junction fails to match germline, which may point to a read error. This chain joins TRBV28 and TRBJ2-7; 9 bases fit TRBD1. Germline CDR1 is MDHEN and CDR2 is SYDVKM. The CDR3 contains 15 residues. The CDR3 DNA sequence: TGTGCCAGCAACACACCGGGACAGGGCCCCTACGAGCAGTATTTC. Its translation: CASNTPGQGPYEQYF.

This clone was recorded a few times. This chain joins TRBV19 and TRBJ2-7; 9 bases fit TRBD1. Germline V gene lookup returns CDR1 LNHDA and CDR2 SQIVND (reference sequence). The CDR3 has 14 amino acids. Losses at the gene ends were 6 bases for V and 0 bases for J; bases not matched to a gene: 3. Here the CDR3 reads CASRETGGSYEQYF. In nucleotides, the CDR3 is TGTGCCAGTAGAGAGACAGGGGGCTCCTACGAGCAGTACTTC.

The rearrangement joins TRBV30 to TRBJ1-5, with D possibly TRBD1 on 6 matching bases. The CDR3 has 13 amino acids. The germline V gene has CDR1 GTSNPN and CDR2 SVGIG (reference sequence). Trimming cost V 0 bases and J 4 bases, with 7 bases left between them. The CDR3 nucleotides are TGTGCCTGGAGTGTAGGGGGGAATCAGCCCCAGCATTTT. Translated, it gives CAWSVGGNQPQHF.

V is TRBV29-1 and J is TRBJ2-7; no definite D call. CDR1 is SQVTM, CDR2 ANQGSEA, per germline. The ends were cut back, 8 bases at V and 7 bases at J, with 21 bases in the middle. The CDR3 is 13 residues long. The CDR3 DNA is TGCAGCCCCCCCCCGCCCGACAAGGGAGAGCAGTACTTC. Its translation: CSPPPPDKGEQYF.

The table lists this clone with a count of one. The chain joins TRBV29-1 to TRBJ1-2, with D hard to call. Trimming pared 7 bases from V and 10 bases from J, leaving 19 bases between. The CDR3 has 12 amino acids. Germline V gene data show CDR1 as SQVTM and CDR2 as ANQGSEA. CDR3 region: CSETNLEHVYTF. The CDR3 nucleotides read TGCAGCGAAACGAACCTCGAACATGTCTACACCTTC. The complete variable domain, with remaining parts taken from reference TRBV29-1 and TRBJ1-2, reads SAVISQKPSRDICQRGTSLTIQCQVDSQVTMMFWYRQQPGQSLTLIATANQGSEATYESGFVIDKFPISRPNLTFSTLTVSNMSPEDSSIYLCSETNLEHVYTFGSGTRLTVV.

With regard to this clone: At one boundary the junction diverges from the germline segment, which might be a read error. Different DNA sequences within this sample yield the same CDR3. V usage is TRBV15 and J usage is TRBJ2-7, with D unclear. Germline CDR1 and CDR2: LNHNV and YYDKDF (reference sequence). This CDR3 is 14 amino acids long. The CDR3 DNA sequence: TGTGCCACCAGCACGTATAAGAATAGGTATGAGCAGTACTTT. It is translated as CATSTYKNRYEQYF.

V usage is TRBV1 and J usage is TRBJ2-2; the DNA was not compared with TRBD2, the D call given in the table. TRBV1 is described as a pseudogene. The CDR3 extends over 16 amino acids. The CDR3 nucleotides read TGCGCCAGCAGCCAACCTCACGGGACTAACACCGGGGAGCTGTTTTTT. As protein: CASSQPHGTNTGELFF.